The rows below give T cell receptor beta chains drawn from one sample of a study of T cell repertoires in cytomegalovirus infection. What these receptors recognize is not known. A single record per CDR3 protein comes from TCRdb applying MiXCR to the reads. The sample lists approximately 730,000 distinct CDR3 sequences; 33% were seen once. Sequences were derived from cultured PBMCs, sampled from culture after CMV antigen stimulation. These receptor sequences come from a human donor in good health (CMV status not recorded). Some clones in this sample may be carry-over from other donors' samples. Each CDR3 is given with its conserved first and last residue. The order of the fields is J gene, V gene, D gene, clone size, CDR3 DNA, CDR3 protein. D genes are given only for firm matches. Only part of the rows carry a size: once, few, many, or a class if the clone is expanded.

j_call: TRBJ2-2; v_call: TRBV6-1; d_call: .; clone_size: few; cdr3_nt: TGTGCCAGCAGTTACGTCTTTCGGGGAGCCCTAGGAGGGGAGCTGTTTTTT; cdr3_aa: CASSYVFRGALGGELFF
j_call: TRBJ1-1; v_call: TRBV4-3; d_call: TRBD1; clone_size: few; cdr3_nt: TGCGCCAGCAGCCAAGTCCCGGACAGGGCTGGCACTGAAGCTTTCTTT; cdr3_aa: CASSQVPDRAGTEAFF
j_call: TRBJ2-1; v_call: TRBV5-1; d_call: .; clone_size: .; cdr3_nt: TGCGCCAGCAGCCGCGGGTGGAGCTCCTACAATGAGCAGTTCTTC; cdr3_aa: CASSRGWSSYNEQFF
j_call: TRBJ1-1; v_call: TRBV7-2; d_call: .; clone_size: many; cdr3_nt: TGTGCCAGCAGCTTAGTAGCCAGGTTGAACACTGAAGCTTTCTTT; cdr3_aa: CASSLVARLNTEAFF
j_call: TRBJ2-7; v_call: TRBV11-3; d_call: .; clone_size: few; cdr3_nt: TGTGCCAGCAGCCGTCACAGGTTGTCCTACGAGCAGTACTTC; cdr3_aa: CASSRHRLSYEQYF
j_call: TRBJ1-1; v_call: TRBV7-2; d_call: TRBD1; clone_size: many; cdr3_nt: TGTGCCAGCAGGCGATCGGGACAGTCAAACACTGAAGCTTTCTTT; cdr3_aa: CASRRSGQSNTEAFF
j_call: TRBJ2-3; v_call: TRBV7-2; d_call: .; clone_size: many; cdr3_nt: TGTGCCAGCAGGGGGGTAGCAGATACGCAGTATTTT; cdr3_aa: CASRGVADTQYF
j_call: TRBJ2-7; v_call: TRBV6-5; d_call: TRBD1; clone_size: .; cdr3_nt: TGTGCCAGCAGGCCGTACAGGGGATACGAGCAGTACTTC; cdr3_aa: CASRPYRGYEQYF
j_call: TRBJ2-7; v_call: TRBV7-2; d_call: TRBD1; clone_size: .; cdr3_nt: TGTGCCAGCAGCACACAGGGGGGAGGCGAGCAGTACTTC; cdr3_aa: CASSTQGGGEQYF
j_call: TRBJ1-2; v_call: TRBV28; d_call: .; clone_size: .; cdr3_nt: TGTGCCAGCAGTTTAACCCTCAGGGAAGAAAGCTATGGCTACACCTTC; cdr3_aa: CASSLTLREESYGYTF
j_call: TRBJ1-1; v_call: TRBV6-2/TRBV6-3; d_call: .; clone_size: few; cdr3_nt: TGTGCCAGCAGTTATGCCGGAGATGGAGCTTTCTTT; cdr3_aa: CASSYAGDGAFF
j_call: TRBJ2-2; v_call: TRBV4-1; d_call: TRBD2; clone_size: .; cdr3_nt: TGCGCCAGCAGCCATAGGGGGACTAGATCGAACACCGGGGAGCTGTTTTTT; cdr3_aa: CASSHRGTRSNTGELFF
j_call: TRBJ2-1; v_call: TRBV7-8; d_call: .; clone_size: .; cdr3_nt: TGTGCCAGCAGCTTAGAAGGCTCTCTGAGGTACAATGAGCAGTTCTTC; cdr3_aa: CASSLEGSLRYNEQFF
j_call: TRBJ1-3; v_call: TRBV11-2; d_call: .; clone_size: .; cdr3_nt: TGTGCCAGCAGCCCCATTAGGAGGACAGACCTAAGGAGGCCCATTGGAAACACCATATATTTT; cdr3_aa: CASSPIRRTDLRRPIGNTIYF
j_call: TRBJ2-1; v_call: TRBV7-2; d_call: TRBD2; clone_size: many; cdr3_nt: TGTGCCAGCAGTTTCGGGACTAGCGAATTCAATGAGCAGTTCTTC; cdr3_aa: CASSFGTSEFNEQFF
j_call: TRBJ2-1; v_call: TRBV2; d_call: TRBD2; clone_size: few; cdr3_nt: TGTGCCAGCAGTGAGAACGGGAGGAATTACAATGAGCAGTTCTTC; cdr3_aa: CASSENGRNYNEQFF
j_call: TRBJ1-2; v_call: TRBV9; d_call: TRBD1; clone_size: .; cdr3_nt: TGTGCCAGCAGCGCACGACAGGGGGCCAACTATGGCTACACCTTC; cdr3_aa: CASSARQGANYGYTF
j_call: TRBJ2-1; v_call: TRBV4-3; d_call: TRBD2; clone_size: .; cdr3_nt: TGCGCCAGCAGCCGCAGGGTAGCGGGAGCCAATGAGCAGTTCTTC; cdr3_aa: CASSRRVAGANEQFF
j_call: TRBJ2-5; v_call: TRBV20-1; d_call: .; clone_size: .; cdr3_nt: TGCAGTGCTAAGCCTCCTAGGGATGCGAAGGAGACCCAGTACTTC; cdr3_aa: CSAKPPRDAKETQYF
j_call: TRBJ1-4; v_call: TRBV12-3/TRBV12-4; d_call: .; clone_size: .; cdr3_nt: TGTGCCAGCAGTGCACACCAAGAAAAACTGTTTTTT; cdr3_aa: CASSAHQEKLFF
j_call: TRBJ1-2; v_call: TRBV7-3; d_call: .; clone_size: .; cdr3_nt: TGTGCCAGCAGCTTAGCAGTGGAGAACTATGGCTACACCTTC; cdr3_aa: CASSLAVENYGYTF
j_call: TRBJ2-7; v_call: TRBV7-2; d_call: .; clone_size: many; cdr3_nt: TGTGCCAGCAGCTTAGATCGGCCCTACGAGCAGTACTTC; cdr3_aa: CASSLDRPYEQYF
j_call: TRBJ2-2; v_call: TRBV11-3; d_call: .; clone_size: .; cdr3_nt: TGTGCCAGCAGCTTATTCTCTGGTCGGGGGACCGGGGAGCTGTTTTTT; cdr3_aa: CASSLFSGRGTGELFF
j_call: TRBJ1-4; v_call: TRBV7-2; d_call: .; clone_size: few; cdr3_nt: TGTGCCAGCAGCTTAGTGGTCAGGGGTGAAAAACTGTTTTTT; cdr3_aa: CASSLVVRGEKLFF
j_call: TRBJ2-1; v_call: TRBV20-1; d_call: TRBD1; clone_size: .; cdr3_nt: TGCAGTGCTAGAGAGGGGACAGGGGGCTCCTACAATGAGCAGTTCTTC; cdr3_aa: CSAREGTGGSYNEQFF
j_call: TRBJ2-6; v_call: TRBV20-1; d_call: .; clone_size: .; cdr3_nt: TGCAGTGCTAGAGAAACAAAAAGCTCTGGGGCCAACGTCCTGACTTTC; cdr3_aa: CSARETKSSGANVLTF
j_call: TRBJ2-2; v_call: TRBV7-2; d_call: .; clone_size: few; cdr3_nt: TGTGCCAGCATTGATCGGGTGGCCAGGGACACCGGGGAGCTGTTTTTT; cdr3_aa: CASIDRVARDTGELFF
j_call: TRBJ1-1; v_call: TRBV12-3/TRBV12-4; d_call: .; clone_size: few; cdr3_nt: TGTGCCAGCAGTTGGGGGCGAGACACTGAAGCTTTCTTT; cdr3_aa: CASSWGRDTEAFF
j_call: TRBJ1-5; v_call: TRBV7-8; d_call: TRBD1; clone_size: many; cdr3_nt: TGTGCCAGCAGCTTGGGACAGGAGTGGCAGCCCCAGCATTTT; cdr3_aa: CASSLGQEWQPQHF
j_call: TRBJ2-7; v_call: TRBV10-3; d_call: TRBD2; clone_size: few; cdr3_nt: TGTGCCATCAGTGAGGGGGGGGGGACCTACGAGCAGTACTTC; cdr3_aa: CAISEGGGTYEQYF
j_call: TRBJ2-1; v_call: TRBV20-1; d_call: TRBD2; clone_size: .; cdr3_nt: TGCAGTGCTAGAGATACAGCGGGAGCCCGGAATGAGCAGTTCTTC; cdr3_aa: CSARDTAGARNEQFF
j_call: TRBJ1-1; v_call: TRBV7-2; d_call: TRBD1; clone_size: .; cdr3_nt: TGTGCCAGCAGCTTAGGTTGGGCAGGGGGCGCTTCTACTGAAGCTTTCTTT; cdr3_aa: CASSLGWAGGASTEAFF
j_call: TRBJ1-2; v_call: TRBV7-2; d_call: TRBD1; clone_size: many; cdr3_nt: TGTGCCAGCAGCTTAGACGGGGCAGGGGGCATGGATGGCTACACCTTC; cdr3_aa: CASSLDGAGGMDGYTF
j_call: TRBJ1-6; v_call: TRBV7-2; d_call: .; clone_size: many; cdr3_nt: TGTGCCAGCAGCTTACGCACAGTGGGTTCACCCCTCCACTTT; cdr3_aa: CASSLRTVGSPLHF
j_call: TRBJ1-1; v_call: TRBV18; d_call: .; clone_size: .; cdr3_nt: TGTGCCAGCTCACCATTGGGAGCGAGCGGATCTGAAGCTTTCTTT; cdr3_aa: CASSPLGASGSEAFF
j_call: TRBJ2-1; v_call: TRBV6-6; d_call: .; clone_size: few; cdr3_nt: TGTGCCAGCAGTTACCTCCCCCGCACCGGGGTAAATGAGCAGTTCTTC; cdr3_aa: CASSYLPRTGVNEQFF
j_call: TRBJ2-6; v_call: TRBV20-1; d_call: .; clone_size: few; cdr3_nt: TGCAGTGCTGGGTATCCCTACTCTGGGGCCAACGTCCTGACTTTC; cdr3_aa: CSAGYPYSGANVLTF
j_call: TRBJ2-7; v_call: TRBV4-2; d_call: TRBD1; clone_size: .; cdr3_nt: TGTGCCAGCAGCCAGGCCCGGGACAGGCACTACGAGCAGTACTTC; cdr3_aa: CASSQARDRHYEQYF
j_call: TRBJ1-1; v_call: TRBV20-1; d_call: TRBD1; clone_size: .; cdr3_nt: TGCAGTGCGAGGGACAGGACTACGTTGCGGGTTGAAGCTTTCTTT; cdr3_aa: CSARDRTTLRVEAFF
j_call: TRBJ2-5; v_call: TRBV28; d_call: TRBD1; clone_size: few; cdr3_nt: TGTGCCAGCAGTTATGGGACAGAGCAAGAGACCCAGTACTTC; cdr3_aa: CASSYGTEQETQYF
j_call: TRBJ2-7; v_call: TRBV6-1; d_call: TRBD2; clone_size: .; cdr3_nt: TGTGCCAGCAGCCAAGAGGCTAGCGGGAGTAGATACGAGCAGTACTTC; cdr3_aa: CASSQEASGSRYEQYF
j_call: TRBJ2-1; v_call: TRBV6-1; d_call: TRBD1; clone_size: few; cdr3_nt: TGTGCCAGCAGTGAACCGTACAGGGGGAATGAGCAGTTCTTC; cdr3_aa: CASSEPYRGNEQFF
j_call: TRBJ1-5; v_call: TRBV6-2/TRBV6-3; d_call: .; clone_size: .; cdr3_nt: TGTGCCAGCAAAACGGTACTACTCAGCAATCAGCCCCAGCATTTT; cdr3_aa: CASKTVLLSNQPQHF
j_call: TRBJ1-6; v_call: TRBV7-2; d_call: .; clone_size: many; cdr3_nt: TGTGCCAGCAGCTTAGACTCACCCCTCCACTTT; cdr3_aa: CASSLDSPLHF
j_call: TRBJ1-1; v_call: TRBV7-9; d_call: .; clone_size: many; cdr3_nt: TGTGCCAGCAGCGTGACAGAGAACACTGAAGCTTTCTTT; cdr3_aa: CASSVTENTEAFF
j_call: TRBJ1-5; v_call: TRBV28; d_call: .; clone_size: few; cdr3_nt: TGTGCCAGCAGTTTCCCGACAGACAATTCACAGCCCCAGCATTTT; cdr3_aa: CASSFPTDNSQPQHF
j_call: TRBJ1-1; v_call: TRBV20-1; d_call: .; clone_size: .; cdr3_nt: TGCAGTGCTAGAAACCACAGGGTCTTGAACACTGAAGCTTTCTTT; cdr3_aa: CSARNHRVLNTEAFF
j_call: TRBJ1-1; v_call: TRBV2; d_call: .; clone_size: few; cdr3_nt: TGTGCCAGCAGGGGTTGGACTGAAGCTTTCTTT; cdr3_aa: CASRGWTEAFF
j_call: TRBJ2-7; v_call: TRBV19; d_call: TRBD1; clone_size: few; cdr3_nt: TGTGCCAGTAGTCAAACCGGACAGGGTCTCTACGAGCAGTACTTC; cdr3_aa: CASSQTGQGLYEQYF
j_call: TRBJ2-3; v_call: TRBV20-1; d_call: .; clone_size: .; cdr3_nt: TGCAGTGTCAACCTAGGGGTTAGGGATACGCAGTATTTT; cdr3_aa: CSVNLGVRDTQYF
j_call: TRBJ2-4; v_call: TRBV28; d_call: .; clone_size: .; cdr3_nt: TGTGCCAGCAAAACTGGAGGAGCCAAAAACATTCAGTACTTC; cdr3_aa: CASKTGGAKNIQYF
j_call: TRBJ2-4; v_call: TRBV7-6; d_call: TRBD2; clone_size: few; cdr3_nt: TGTGCCAGCAGCTTATCCAGCGGGATTACCATTCAGTACTTC; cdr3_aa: CASSLSSGITIQYF
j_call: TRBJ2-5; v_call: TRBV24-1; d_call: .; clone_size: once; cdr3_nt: TGTGCCACCAGTGAACCCGCAGTAGAGACCCAGTACTTC; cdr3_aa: CATSEPAVETQYF